The 32 T cell receptor beta chains given below trace back to one sample, sequenced in a study of early T cells in non-severe SARS-CoV-2 infection. Each CDR3 protein is one row after TCRdb ran MiXCR on the 5' RACE reads. The sample yields approximately 77,000 distinct CDR3 sequences, over 9.5% seen once. Sequenced input: whole blood. The receptors stem from an adult who was a healthcare worker with PCR-confirmed SARS-CoV-2 infection or an uninfected control (not recorded which).

This clonotype was recorded at least ten times. The chain uses TRBV25-1 and TRBJ2-1, with D hard to call. Per the germline V gene, CDR1 is MGHDK and CDR2 is SYGVNS. This CDR3 contains 15 residues. The germline V and J ends were trimmed by 3 bases and 3 bases, with 12 bases remaining between them. The CDR3 loop reads CASSDRSRRYNEQFF. The DNA of the CDR3 is TGTGCCAGCAGTGATAGGAGCCGGCGCTACAATGAGCAGTTCTTC.

This clonotype was seen more than once but under ten times. The junction shows a germline mismatch at one end, possibly a read error. The CDR3 is CASSLLGQGQGF. CDR3 nucleotides: TGTGCCAGCAGTTTATTGGGACAAGGCCAGGGCTTC. The chain recombines TRBV28 with TRBJ2-7; tentative D call: TRBD1 (6 bases). This CDR3 has 12 amino acids. Germline V gene sequence: CDR1 MDHEN, CDR2 SYDVKM.

The rearrangement links TRBV11-2 to TRBJ2-3; the D call may be TRBD1 or TRBD2 (5 bases each). Per the germline V gene, CDR1 is SGHAT and CDR2 is FQNNGV. This CDR3 is 15 amino acids long. V was clipped by 5 bases and J by 5 bases, with 17 bases between them. The CDR3 protein is CASSPLGHAGDTQYF. The CDR3 DNA reads TGTGCCAGCAGCCCACTAGGACATGCGGGAGATACGCAGTATTTT.

This clonotype was detected only a few times. The CDR3 DNA is TGTGCCAGCAGGCCCGAGGCAGGGGTGGGGAATGAGCAGTTCTTC. It yields the protein CASRPEAGVGNEQFF. The genes are TRBV27 and TRBJ2-1; TRBD1 is a possible D gene (6 bases). Germline CDR1 reads MNHEY; CDR2 reads SMNVEV (reference sequence). The CDR3 runs to 15 residues. Trimming left V 6 bases short and J 7 bases short, with 19 bases between.

This clonotype was seen repeatedly, ten times or more. The chain carries TRBV5-1 and TRBJ2-7; no definite D call. V lost 0 bases and J lost 2, with 6 bases in between. Germline V gene data show CDR1 as SGHRS and CDR2 as YFSETQ. The CDR3 extends over 13 amino acids. This chain's CDR3 is CASSLDTAYEQYF. The CDR3 nucleotides read TGCGCCAGCAGCTTGGACACCGCCTACGAGCAGTACTTC.

This clonotype turned up a few times. This chain links TRBV4-2 with TRBJ2-1; D is ambiguous. Trimming took off 0 bases at V and 7 bases at J, with 13 bases between the two ends. CDR1 LGHNA and CDR2 YNFKEQ come from the germline V gene. This CDR3 has 15 residues. CDR3 DNA sequence: TGTGCCAGCAGCCAAGATAGTGCCCGATGGAATGAGCAGTTCTTC. This translates into CASSQDSARWNEQFF.

J is TRBJ1-1 and V is TRBV5-6, with a tentative D call TRBD1 (5 bases). V lost 3 bases and J 3 bases, leaving 9 bases between the germline ends. Germline V gene data show CDR1 as SGHDT and CDR2 as YYEEEE. CDR3 length equals 13 residues. The CDR3 protein is CASSSGLYTEAFF. CDR3 DNA sequence: TGTGCCAGCAGCTCGGGACTGTACACTGAAGCTTTCTTT. Based on the CDR3 plus reference TRBV5-6 and TRBJ1-1, the full variable domain is DAGVTQSPTHLIKTRGQQVTLRCSPKSGHDTVSWYQQALGQGPQFIFQYYEEEERQRGNFPDRFSGHQFPNYSSELNVNALLLGDSALYLCASSSGLYTEAFFGQGTRLTVV.

This clonotype has ten or more counts. V gene TRBV6-2 or TRBV6-3 combines with J gene TRBJ2-7; 11 bases are a match to TRBD2. V gave up 5 bases and J gave up 6 bases; unmatched junction bases: 6. Germline CDR1 and CDR2: MNHEY and SVGEGT. The CDR3 is 14 amino acids. The CDR3 sequence is CASSMTSGIGEQYF. CDR3 DNA sequence: TGTGCCAGCAGTATGACTAGCGGGATAGGCGAGCAGTACTTC.

A few counts support this clonotype. This chain connects TRBV12-3 or TRBV12-4 to TRBJ1-2; D perhaps matches TRBD1 (6 bases). CDR3 length: 13 residues. V lost 3 bases and J 4 bases, leaving 9 bases between the germline ends. CDR3 in amino acids: CASSLVRGYGYTF. The CDR3 region has the DNA TGTGCCAGCAGTTTGGTCAGGGGCTATGGCTACACCTTC.

The V call is TRBV18, the J call TRBJ2-1; D is possibly TRBD1 or TRBD2 (7 bases each). CDR3 size: 13 residues. Germline CDR1 KGHSH, CDR2 LQKENI. Trimming cost V 4 bases and J 9 bases, with 13 bases left between them. The CDR3 is CASSLDREGEQFF. As DNA, the CDR3 is TGTGCCAGCTCACTTGACAGGGAGGGTGAGCAGTTCTTC.

There are a few counts of this clonotype. The chain couples TRBV5-1 to TRBJ2-3, with TRBD2 identical over 7 bases. With 0 bases clipped from V and 4 bases from J, the junction kept 11 bases outside the gene matches. CDR3 length equals 17 residues. Germline loops: CDR1 SGHRS, CDR2 YFSETQ. The CDR3 spells CASSLGGGSNIADTQYF. The CDR3 region has the DNA TGCGCCAGCAGCTTGGGAGGCGGGAGTAATATCGCAGATACGCAGTATTTT.

J is TRBJ2-2 and V is TRBV20-1, with D perhaps being TRBD1 or TRBD2 (5 bases each). Trimming removed 0 bases from V and 4 bases from J, with 9 bases in between. This CDR3 has 14 residues. In germline, CDR1 is DFQATT, CDR2 SNEGSKA (reference sequence). The CDR3 DNA sequence: TGCAGTGCTAGAGATCCCGGGACCACCGGGGAGCTGTTTTTT. As protein: CSARDPGTTGELFF.

The V call is TRBV28, the J call TRBJ2-5; D possibly matches TRBD1 or TRBD2 (5 bases each). There are 13 residues in the CDR3. Germline CDR1 is MDHEN and CDR2 is SYDVKM. Trimming removed 4 bases from V and 1 base from J, with 7 bases in between. The CDR3 loop is CASSWDRQETQYF. Written as DNA, the CDR3 is TGTGCCAGCAGTTGGGACCGCCAAGAGACCCAGTACTTC.

The chain joins TRBV20-1 to TRBJ1-2; D is ambiguous. The V gene's germline CDR1 is DFQATT and CDR2 SNEGSKA (reference sequence). Trimming cost V 6 bases and J 3 bases, with 14 bases left between them. The CDR3 is made up of 13 amino acids. CDR3 sequence (DNA): TGCAGTGCGCAATCCGCGGGATACTATGGCTACACCTTC. This encodes CSAQSAGYYGYTF.

The CDR3 nucleotides read TGCAGCGTTGACGACGGATTCTACGAGCAGTACTTC. It yields the protein CSVDDGFYEQYF. The rearrangement uses TRBV29-1 and TRBJ2-7; D is unclear. This CDR3 contains 12 residues. Germline-derived CDR1 and CDR2 are SQVTM and ANQGSEA. V shed 3 bases and J shed 3 bases, with 9 bases lying between them.

The chain employs TRBV29-1 and TRBJ1-1; D ambiguous. Germline-derived CDR1 and CDR2 are SQVTM and ANQGSEA. This CDR3 is 11 amino acids long. V lost 7 bases, J lost 1 base, and 7 bases lay in between. CDR3 region: CSATENTEAFF. CDR3 coding DNA: TGCAGCGCCACTGAGAACACTGAAGCTTTCTTT.

This clonotype was observed at least ten times. This chain joins TRBV18 and TRBJ2-5; D might be TRBD2 (6 bases). The CDR3 consists of 17 residues. The germline V gene has CDR1 KGHSH and CDR2 LQKENI. The V end lost 6 bases, the J end lost 5 bases, and 25 bases lay between the germline ends. The CDR3: CASSPSGTPSPRETQYF. The CDR3 DNA is TGTGCCAGCTCGCCAAGTGGGACTCCCTCCCCGAGGGAGACCCAGTACTTC.

This clonotype was picked up many times. V is TRBV20-1 and J is TRBJ2-3; 8 bases align to TRBD2. Germline values: CDR1 DFQATT, CDR2 SNEGSKA (reference sequence). V lost 6 bases, J lost 4 bases, and 9 bases stayed unmatched. The CDR3 runs 14 residues. The CDR3 region has the DNA TGCAGTGCCTCGCAGACGGGAGGGCCAGATACGCAGTATTTT. This gives the protein CSASQTGGPDTQYF.

This clonotype was counted a few times. V is TRBV29-1 and J is TRBJ1-1; perhaps TRBD1 as D (6 bases). CDR1 and CDR2 from the germline V gene are SQVTM and ANQGSEA. There are 12 residues in the CDR3. Between the trimmed V and J ends, which lost 7 bases and 1 base, there was a span of 10 bases. This CDR3 is CSGRTENTEAFF. CDR3 in DNA: TGCAGCGGGCGGACAGAGAACACTGAAGCTTTCTTT.

This clonotype showed up just a few times. This chain connects TRBV5-1 to TRBJ2-5; D uncertain. CDR3 length: 14 amino acids. The V and J ends lost 4 bases and 7 bases respectively, with 17 bases between them. Germline CDR1 is SGHRS and CDR2 is YFSETQ. The CDR3 DNA reads TGCGCCAGCAGCCTTAGAACTGCGTCAGGGACCCAGTACTTC. Its translation is CASSLRTASGTQYF. Full variable domain (rest looked up from reference TRBV5-1 and TRBJ2-5): KAGVTQTPRYLIKTRGQQVTLSCSPISGHRSVSWYQQTPGQGLQFLFEYFSETQRNKGNFPGRFSGRQFSNSRSEMNVSTLELGDSALYLCASSLRTASGTQYFGPGTRLLVL.

This clonotype appeared a few times. V is TRBV28 and J is TRBJ2-7, with D uncertain. CDR3 length: 12 residues. Trimming removed 6 bases at V and 3 bases at J, with 9 bases between. Germline loops: CDR1 MDHEN, CDR2 SYDVKM. The CDR3 nucleotides read TGTGCCAGCAGAGGAACCTTCTACGAGCAGTACTTC. This encodes CASRGTFYEQYF.

This clonotype was counted many times. V gene TRBV20-1 combines with J gene TRBJ1-5, with a tentative D call TRBD1 (5 bases). Germline V gene sequence: CDR1 DFQATT, CDR2 SNEGSKA (reference sequence). The CDR3 contains 15 residues. Trimming left V 6 bases short and J 7 bases short, with 22 bases between. CDR3 residues: CSAISGRGQGQPQHF. The DNA for the CDR3 is TGCAGTGCCATATCCGGCCGTGGGCAGGGACAGCCCCAGCATTTT.

This clonotype was picked up many times. The genes are TRBV10-2 and TRBJ2-5, with TRBD2 matching 10 bases. The CDR3 covers 16 residues. J gave up 2 bases and V 3 bases, and 6 bases lay outside the gene matches. The germline V gene has CDR1 WSHSY and CDR2 SAAADI. The CDR3 sequence is CASSERAGGKQETQYF. As DNA, the CDR3 is TGCGCCAGCAGTGAACGAGCGGGAGGGAAACAAGAGACCCAGTACTTC.

The chain combines TRBV3-1 with TRBJ2-1; 7 positions match TRBD2. This CDR3 comprises 14 residues. Germline CDR1 reads LGHDT; CDR2 reads YNNKEL (reference sequence). V was clipped by 6 bases and J by 8 bases; unmatched bases: 10. CDR3 sequence: CASRYSSGVDEQFF. For the CDR3, the DNA is TGTGCCAGCAGGTACTCGAGCGGGGTCGATGAGCAGTTCTTC.

The chain recombines TRBV27 with TRBJ1-6; D gene ambiguous. This CDR3 contains 13 residues. With 8 bases removed from V and 7 bases from J, the gap between germline ends came to 12 bases. Germline lookup yields CDR1 MNHEY and CDR2 SMNVEV (reference sequence). CDR3 loop: CASATVFNSPLHF. In nucleotides, the CDR3 is TGTGCCAGCGCTACTGTCTTCAATTCACCCCTCCACTTT.

The chain couples TRBV7-2 to TRBJ2-4; D may correspond to TRBD1 or TRBD2 (5 bases each). Trimming left V 4 bases short and J 7 bases short, with 14 bases between. The germline V gene encodes CDR1 SGHTA and CDR2 FQGNSA. The CDR3 has 14 amino acids. The CDR3 DNA is TGTGCCAGCAGCTCAACAGGAACGGGGAACATTCAGTACTTC. Residues: CASSSTGTGNIQYF.

This clonotype was found a few times. V gene TRBV4-2 combines with J gene TRBJ2-3, with TRBD2 identical over 10 bases. The trim removed 3 bases at V and 3 bases at J, leaving 3 bases unmatched. This CDR3 comprises 15 residues. Germline values: CDR1 LGHNA, CDR2 YNFKEQ. As DNA, the CDR3 is TGTGCCAGCAGCCAGTCGGGACTAGCGACAGATACGCAGTATTTT. Translated: CASSQSGLATDTQYF.

The sample holds many counts of this clonotype. This chain joins TRBV29-1 and TRBJ2-3; 12 bases match TRBD2. V was clipped by 6 bases and J by 7 bases; unmatched bases: 11. In germline, CDR1 is SQVTM, CDR2 ANQGSEA. This CDR3 has 15 amino acids. Here the CDR3 reads CSVATSGSPQNTQYF. The CDR3 region has the DNA TGCAGCGTAGCGACTAGCGGGAGCCCCCAGAATACGCAGTATTTT.

Only a few counts were recorded for this clonotype. V usage is TRBV24-1 and J usage is TRBJ2-5; TRBD1 or TRBD2 may be the D gene (5 bases each). The CDR3 is made up of 16 amino acids. V lost 2 bases to trimming and J lost 2 bases, with 14 bases between them. Germline CDR1 reads KGHDR; CDR2 reads SFDVKD. For the CDR3, the DNA is TGTGCCACCAGTGATTCAAGTGGGGGTGCTCAAGAGACCCAGTACTTC. Amino acid sequence: CATSDSSGGAQETQYF.

This clonotype came up many times. The J gene is TRBJ2-7, the V gene TRBV5-4; 10 bases are shared with TRBD1. From germline, CDR1 is SGHNT and CDR2 YYREEE (reference sequence). CDR3 length: 14 amino acids. The junction had 3 bases not matched to a gene; V was cut back by 0 bases and J by 6 bases. Here the CDR3 reads CASSLAGTGVEQYF. CDR3 sequence (DNA): TGTGCCAGCAGCTTGGCGGGGACAGGGGTCGAGCAGTACTTC.

This clonotype was recorded a few times. This chain connects TRBV6-6 to TRBJ2-7; 7 nucleotides match TRBD2. CDR1 is MNHNY and CDR2 is SVGAGI in the germline V gene (reference sequence). This CDR3 has 15 amino acids. Trimming removed 7 bases from V and 4 bases from J; junction bases left unmatched: 13. The CDR3 is CASKGTKGVGYEQYF. The DNA for the CDR3 is TGTGCCAGCAAGGGGACTAAGGGAGTGGGTTACGAGCAGTACTTC.

This clonotype was counted ten times or more. The V and J genes are TRBV27 and TRBJ2-7; unclear D gene. Deletions cut 2 bases from V and 3 bases from J, with 8 bases between. CDR1 is MNHEY and CDR2 is SMNVEV in the germline V gene (reference sequence). There are 13 residues in the CDR3. The CDR3 sequence: CASSLESHYEQYF. CDR3 coding DNA: TGTGCCAGCAGTTTAGAATCACACTACGAGCAGTACTTC.